The next 10 T cell receptor beta chains were all read from a single sample in a study of neurological immune-mediated disorders (dated by TCRdb to between 2018 and 2020). Library construction relied on 5' RACE. Sequencing used an Illumina HiSeq 2500. TCRdb trimmed the raw reads at Q25, called clones with MiXCR and kept productive beta chains. CDR3 protein duplicates are merged, each entry listing the most common genes and DNA. Across this sample there are approximately 50,000 distinct CDR3 sequences, with 10% to 13% seen only once. The top ten hold less than 6% of the sample. The specimen was PBMCs. These receptors all come from a man aged 65 to 85 with HTLV-1-associated myelopathy (HAM/TSP).

This clonotype was counted many times. V gene TRBV2 combines with J gene TRBJ1-5; no clear D gene. This CDR3 is 13 amino acids long. V lost 10 bases, J lost 4 bases, and 14 bases lay in between. In germline, CDR1 is SNHLY, CDR2 FYNNEI. The CDR3 nucleotides read TGTGCCACCTTAGGCGGCCCTAATCAGCCCCAGCATTTT. It is translated as CATLGGPNQPQHF.

Ten or more counts support this clonotype. The rearrangement uses TRBV28 and TRBJ2-3; D gene unclear. Deletions cut 6 bases from V and 0 bases from J, with 10 bases between. Germline V gene lookup returns CDR1 MDHEN and CDR2 SYDVKM. This CDR3 has 14 residues. CDR3: CASSLSVSTDTQYF. DNA for the CDR3: TGTGCCAGCAGCCTTTCGGTTAGCACAGATACGCAGTATTTT. Using reference TRBV28 and TRBJ2-3 for the parts outside the CDR3, the full variable domain is DVKVTQSSRYLVKRTGEKVFLECVQDMDHENMFWYRQDPGLGLRLIYFSYDVKMKEKGDIPEGYSVSREKKERFSLILESASTNQTSMYLCASSLSVSTDTQYFGPGTRLTVL.

This clonotype was seen many times. The chain joins TRBV28 to TRBJ2-5; D gene ambiguous. This CDR3 has 13 amino acids. CDR1 is MDHEN and CDR2 is SYDVKM in the germline V gene. V lost 7 bases to trimming and J lost 3 bases, with 12 bases between them. This CDR3 reads CASKRTFEETQYF. CDR3 coding DNA: TGTGCCAGCAAGCGTACATTTGAAGAGACCCAGTACTTC.

This clonotype was picked up many times. The chain carries TRBV5-1 and TRBJ2-1; TRBD2 matches 9 bases. Unmatched junction bases numbered 3, after V lost 2 bases and J lost 3 bases. The CDR3 sequence is 15 residues long. The germline V gene has CDR1 SGHRS and CDR2 YFSETQ. In nucleotides, the CDR3 is TGCGCCAGCAGCTTTAGCGGGAGTTTCTACAATGAGCAGTTCTTC. This gives the protein CASSFSGSFYNEQFF.

This clonotype was recorded at least ten times. V and J are TRBV20-1 and TRBJ2-3, with 16 bases identical to TRBD2. This CDR3 spans 17 amino acids. The germline gives CDR1 DFQATT, CDR2 SNEGSKA (reference sequence). V shed 5 bases, J shed 6 bases, and the junction held 11 bases outside the gene matches. CDR3 DNA sequence: TGCAGTGCTGTCCCGGGACTAGCGGGAGGGCCTGTGGATACGCAGTATTTT. Its protein is CSAVPGLAGGPVDTQYF.

At least ten counts were recorded for this clonotype. V gene TRBV10-3 combines with J gene TRBJ1-5; D gene uncertain. The CDR3 spans 13 residues. Looked up from germline, CDR1 is ENHRY and CDR2 is SYGVKD. The germline V and J ends were trimmed by 2 bases and 6 bases, with 8 bases remaining between them. The DNA for the CDR3 is TGTGCCATCAGTGAGGAGGATACTCAGCCCCAGCATTTT. Protein product: CAISEEDTQPQHF.

The chain carries TRBV7-9 and TRBJ2-5; D is unclear. The germline V and J ends were trimmed by 3 bases and 1 base, with 6 bases remaining between them. Germline V gene lookup returns CDR1 SEHNR and CDR2 FQNEAQ (reference sequence). This CDR3 is built from 13 residues. CDR3 bases: TGTGCCAGCAGCTTCCCCCGCCAAGAGACCCAGTACTTC. Amino acids: CASSFPRQETQYF.

Remarks on this clonotype: Germline and junction disagree at one end, which may indicate a read error. The J gene is TRBJ2-3, the V gene TRBV5-1; possible D gene TRBD2, 5 bases. The CDR3 loop spans 13 amino acids. CDR1 SGHRS and CDR2 YFSETQ come from the germline V gene. CDR3 nucleotides: TGCGTCAGCAGCTCGGGGATGACAGATACGCAGTATTTT. Translating gives CVSSSGMTDTQYF.

This clonotype was observed a few times. The V and J genes are TRBV6-2 or TRBV6-3 and TRBJ2-7; D ambiguous. The V gene lost 0 bases and the J gene lost 4 bases, with 10 bases spanning the gap. The germline V gene has CDR1 MNHEY and CDR2 SVGEGT. There are 14 residues in the CDR3. This chain's CDR3 is CASSYSNWVYEQYF. The CDR3 nucleotides are TGTGCCAGCAGTTACTCGAATTGGGTTTACGAGCAGTACTTC.

This clonotype has at least ten counts. V usage is TRBV20-1 and J usage is TRBJ2-4; 13 bases align to TRBD2. V lost 4 bases to trimming and J lost 7 bases; unmatched junction nucleotides: 10. Germline V gene data show CDR1 as DFQATT and CDR2 as SNEGSKA (reference sequence). The CDR3 sequence is 16 residues long. The CDR3 region is CSAILAGLAGVNIQYF. DNA for the CDR3: TGCAGTGCTATTCTGGCCGGACTAGCGGGAGTTAACATTCAGTACTTC.